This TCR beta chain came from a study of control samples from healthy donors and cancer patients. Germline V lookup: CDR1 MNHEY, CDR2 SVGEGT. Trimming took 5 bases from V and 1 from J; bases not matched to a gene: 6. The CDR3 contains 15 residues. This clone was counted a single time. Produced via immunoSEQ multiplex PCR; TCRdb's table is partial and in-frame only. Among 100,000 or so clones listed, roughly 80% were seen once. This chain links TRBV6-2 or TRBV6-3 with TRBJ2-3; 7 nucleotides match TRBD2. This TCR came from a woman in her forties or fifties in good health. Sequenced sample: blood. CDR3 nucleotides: TGTGCCAGCAGTCCAGGCCGGGGGGGCACAGATACGCAGTATTTT. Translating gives CASSPGRGGTDTQYF.